This T cell receptor beta chain emerged from a study of Ad26.COV2.S vaccination and SARS-CoV-2 variants. The wider study: Intramuscular Ad26.COV2.S at 5x10^10 or 1x10^11 viral particles.

The V end lost 0 bases, the J end lost 3 bases, and 9 bases lay between the germline ends. CDR1 is SGHKS, CDR2 YYEKEE, per germline (reference sequence). The CDR3 sequence is 14 residues long. Sequencing used immunoSEQ multiplex PCR; TCRdb keeps in-frame clones, though not all of them. Of about 440,000 clones listed, roughly 91% are singletons. Specified treatment: approximately 18 received Ad26.COV2.S at low or high dose, single or two shots; several received placebo; per-sample allocation not given. Sampling took place 63 days after the first vaccine or placebo injection. It was an adult aged 18-55 years in Boston who was the donor.

The chain combines TRBV5-5 with TRBJ2-5; D might be TRBD1 (6 bases). The source is a person between 18 and 65 years old who received the Ad26.COV2.S COVID-19 vaccine or a placebo. The sample was peripheral blood, taken in a trial of Ad26.COV2.S vaccine versus placebo. As DNA, the CDR3 is TGTGCCAGCAGCTTGGCTACAGGGAAAGAGACCCAGTACTTC. It is translated as CASSLATGKETQYF.